Following are 3 T cell receptor beta chains from one sample sequenced in a study of cytomegalovirus exposure and HLA in healthy donors. 13 Jbeta primers and 60 Vbeta primers were used for the PCR. Assay: immunoSEQ multiplex PCR; the TCRdb copy retains only in-frame clones and omits some. The table includes under 200,000 clones, 75% to 85% detected once. Sequenced: PBMCs. Receptors originate from a woman aged 50 to 65 in good health and CMV-seronegative.

J is TRBJ1-3 and V is TRBV19; unclear D gene. The CDR3 is 14 residues long. Germline-derived CDR1 and CDR2 are LNHDA and SQIVND (reference sequence). The V end was cut by 5 bases, the J end by 3 bases, with 11 bases between. CDR3 region: CASSLGDYGNTIYF. The CDR3 DNA is TGTGCCAGTAGTCTGGGAGATTATGGAAACACCATATATTTT. Full variable domain (missing parts from reference TRBV19 and TRBJ1-3): DGGITQSPKYLFRKEGQNVTLSCEQNLNHDAMYWYRQDPGQGLRLIYYSQIVNDFQKGDIAEGYSVSREKKESFPLTVTSAQKNPTAFYLCASSLGDYGNTIYFGEGSWLTVV.

The V call is TRBV4-1, the J call TRBJ2-1; 10 bases fit TRBD2. CDR1 MGHRA and CDR2 YSYEKL come from the germline V gene. The J segment lost 7 bases and the V segment lost 1 base, leaving 10 bases of the junction unmatched. CDR3 length: 17 residues. CDR3 nucleotides: TGCGCCAGCAGCCAAGCCCCACTAGCGGGAATGACAAATGAGCAGTTCTTC. Translated, it gives CASSQAPLAGMTNEQFF.

The chain uses TRBV27 and TRBJ2-6; 8 nucleotides agree with TRBD1. Germline V gene sequence: CDR1 MNHEY, CDR2 SMNVEV (reference sequence). There are 18 residues in the CDR3. Unmatched junction bases numbered 14, after V lost 1 base and J lost 9 bases. CDR3 nucleotide sequence: TGTGCCAGCAGTTTATTTTGGGGGAGGACAGGGAGAGTCAACGTCCTGACTTTC. It encodes CASSLFWGRTGRVNVLTF. Supplemented by reference TRBV27 and TRBJ2-6, the full variable domain reads EAQVTQNPRYLITVTGKKLTVTCSQNMNHEYMSWYRQDPGLGLRQIYYSMNVEVTDKGDVPEGYKVSRKEKRNFPLILESPSPNQTSLYFCASSLFWGRTGRVNVLTFGAGSRLTVL.